The 19 T cell receptor beta chains below were found in one sample sequenced in a study of human CD8 memory T cell subsets. Generation of TCR beta libraries used UMI-labeled 5' RACE. TCRdb reprocessed the 5' RACE reads and keeps a single row for each CDR3 protein, giving no DNA. Recorded for this sample: about 4,900 distinct CDR3 sequences. What was sequenced was CD8+ effector memory T cells (TEM) sorted from PBMCs. Subset denoted: effector memory CD8 T cells, CCR7- CD45RO+ CD95+. These receptors were obtained from a human donor in good health.

The chain joins TRBV29-1 to TRBJ1-1. The CDR3 contains 13 residues. Germline V gene sequence: CDR1 SQVTM, CDR2 ANQGSEA. The CDR3 protein is CSVEGGVVTEAFF. Looking up the rest from reference TRBV29-1 and TRBJ1-1 gives the full variable domain: SAVISQKPSRDICQRGTSLTIQCQVDSQVTMMFWYRQQPGQSLTLIATANQGSEATYESGFVIDKFPISRPNLTFSTLTVSNMSPEDSSIYLCSVEGGVVTEAFFGQGTRLTVV.

This chain uses TRBV4-2 with TRBJ2-1; TCRdb picks TRBD2, but there is no DNA to check that call. CDR3 length: 16 amino acids. Germline V lookup: CDR1 LGHNA, CDR2 YNFKEQ. CDR3 amino acids: CASSQDEGSGHNEQFF.

The genes are TRBV6-1 and TRBJ2-3; lacking DNA, the TRBD2 call made by TCRdb goes unchecked. This CDR3 region has 15 residues. The germline V gene encodes CDR1 MNHNS and CDR2 SASEGT. CDR3 loop: CASSDFSGGADTQYF.

This chain uses TRBV6-4 with TRBJ2-3; TCRdb indicates TRBD1, and absent DNA this call remains unverified. This CDR3 spans 13 amino acids. CDR1 is MRHNA, CDR2 SNTAGT, per germline. Here the CDR3 reads CASSRGGADTQYF.

The gene calls are TRBV7-9 and TRBJ1-5. CDR1 is SEHNR and CDR2 is FQNEAQ in the germline V gene (reference sequence). This CDR3 is built from 14 residues. Here the CDR3 reads CASSLDRGGQPQHF.

V is TRBV20-1 and J is TRBJ2-7; TCRdb picks TRBD1, but there is no DNA to check that call. This CDR3 comprises 14 residues. Germline V gene data show CDR1 as DFQATT and CDR2 as SNEGSKA (reference sequence). CDR3 loop: CSAPAPDSSYEQYF.

This clonotype is identified as medium-sized (0.01 to 0.1%) from frequency. The chain joins TRBV4-1 to TRBJ2-3; lacking DNA, the TRBD1 call made by TCRdb goes unchecked. Looked up from germline, CDR1 is MGHRA and CDR2 is YSYEKL. The CDR3 contains 15 residues. CDR3 region: CASSERGLDTDTQYF.

This chain uses TRBV6-4 with TRBJ1-2. This CDR3 has 13 amino acids. Germline V lookup: CDR1 MRHNA, CDR2 SNTAGT. The CDR3: CASSDGDSYGYTF.

This chain links TRBV29-1 with TRBJ2-2; no DNA is available, so the TRBD1 call from TCRdb remains unchecked. This CDR3 has 12 residues. CDR1 is SQVTM, CDR2 ANQGSEA, per germline. The CDR3 is CSVEAHPGELFF.

Its frequency marks this clonotype as large. The CDR3 loop is CASSDSEGSTDTQYF. The chain recombines TRBV6-4 with TRBJ2-3. This CDR3 spans 15 amino acids. The germline gives CDR1 MRHNA, CDR2 SNTAGT.

The chain links TRBV20-1 to TRBJ2-7. The CDR3 has 14 amino acids. The germline V gene encodes CDR1 DFQATT and CDR2 SNEGSKA (reference sequence). The CDR3: CSARGTVSSYEQYF.

The J gene is TRBJ2-7, the V gene TRBV4-3; TCRdb returns TRBD1, unconfirmable since there is no DNA. CDR1 is LGHNA and CDR2 is YSLEER in the germline V gene. This CDR3 has 16 amino acids. The CDR3 region is CASSQDPGTGSYEQYF.

By frequency, this clonotype is medium-sized. CDR3 amino acids: CATHRRTEDTEAFF. V is TRBV24-1 and J is TRBJ1-1; the TRBD1 assignment by TCRdb is unverifiable without DNA. CDR3 size: 14 residues. Germline CDR1 is KGHDR and CDR2 is SFDVKD.

The V call is TRBV20-1, the J call TRBJ1-1. This CDR3 comprises 13 residues. CDR1 is DFQATT and CDR2 is SNEGSKA in the germline V gene (reference sequence). The CDR3 reads CSARGEGTTEAFF.

Its frequency marks this clonotype as medium-sized. This chain uses TRBV4-2 with TRBJ2-3; lacking DNA, the TRBD2 call made by TCRdb goes unchecked. This CDR3 has 17 residues. Germline values: CDR1 LGHNA, CDR2 YNFKEQ. This CDR3 reads CASSQDLAGGSTDTQYF.

This CDR3 reads CASTGGNEQFF. V gene TRBV5-4 combines with J gene TRBJ2-1. This CDR3 region has 11 residues. The germline CDR1 and CDR2 sequences are SGHNT and YYREEE (reference sequence).

The rearrangement uses TRBV27 and TRBJ2-7. Germline V lookup: CDR1 MNHEY, CDR2 SMNVEV (reference sequence). The CDR3 has 13 amino acids. The CDR3: CASGVTSSYEQYF.

The gene calls are TRBV6-2 or TRBV6-3 and TRBJ2-7. The CDR3 length is 15 residues. Germline assignment: CDR1 MNHEY and CDR2 SVGEGT. The CDR3 loop is CASSYQPRVSYEQYF.

The chain uses TRBV18 and TRBJ2-1; as DNA is missing, the TRBD2 call by TCRdb cannot be tested. This CDR3 spans 17 amino acids. Germline CDR1 KGHSH, CDR2 LQKENI. The CDR3 here is CASSPPRSGWGASLQFF.